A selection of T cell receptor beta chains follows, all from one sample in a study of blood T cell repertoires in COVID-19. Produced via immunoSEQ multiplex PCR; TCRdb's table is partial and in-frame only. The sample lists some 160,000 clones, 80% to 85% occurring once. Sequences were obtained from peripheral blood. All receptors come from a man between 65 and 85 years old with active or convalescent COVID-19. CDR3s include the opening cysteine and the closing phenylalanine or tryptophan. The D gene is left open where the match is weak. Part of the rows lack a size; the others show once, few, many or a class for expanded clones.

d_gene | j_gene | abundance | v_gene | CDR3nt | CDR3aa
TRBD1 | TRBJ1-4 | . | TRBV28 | TGTGCCAGCAGTTTCGAGACAGGGTATAATGAAAAACTGTTTTTT | CASSFETGYNEKLFF
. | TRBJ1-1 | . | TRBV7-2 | TGTGCCAGCAGCTTAAGTCGTAGGGGGGGCCTGAACACTGAAGCTTTCTTT | CASSLSRRGGLNTEAFF
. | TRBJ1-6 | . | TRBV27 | TGTGCCAGCAGTTTCAGGGTTCTGGATAATTCACCCCTCCACTTT | CASSFRVLDNSPLHF
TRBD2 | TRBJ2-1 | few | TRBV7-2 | TGTGCCAGCAGCTATCGACTAGCGGGGATTTACAATGAGCAGTTCTTC | CASSYRLAGIYNEQFF
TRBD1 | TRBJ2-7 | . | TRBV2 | TGTGCCGAGGGACAGGTAGACGAGCAGTACTTC | CAEGQVDEQYF
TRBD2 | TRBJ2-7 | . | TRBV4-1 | TGCGCCAGCAGCTTACGAGCGGGAACCTCCTACGAGCAGTACTTC | CASSLRAGTSYEQYF
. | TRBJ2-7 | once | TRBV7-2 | TGTGCCAGCAGCTTAGACAGGGTTTTTGGCTACGAGCAGTACTTC | CASSLDRVFGYEQYF
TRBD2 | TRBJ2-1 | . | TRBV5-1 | TGCGCCAGCAGCGGGCCGACTAGCGGGAGGGCCAGTGAGCAGTTCTTC | CASSGPTSGRASEQFF
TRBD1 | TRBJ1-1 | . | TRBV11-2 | TGTGCCAGCAGCTTAGGAACCGGGACAGGGAAAACTGAAGCTTTCTTT | CASSLGTGTGKTEAFF
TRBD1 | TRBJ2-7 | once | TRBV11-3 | TGTGCCAGCAGCCCGGGAGGGACAGGGGGTTACGAGCAGTACTTC | CASSPGGTGGYEQYF
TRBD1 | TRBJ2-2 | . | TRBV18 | TGTGCCAGCTCATGGACAGGGGGGAACACCGGGGAGCTGTTTTTT | CASSWTGGNTGELFF
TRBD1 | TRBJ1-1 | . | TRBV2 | TGTGCCAGCAGTGAATGGGCAGGGGGCACTGAAGCTTTCTTT | CASSEWAGGTEAFF
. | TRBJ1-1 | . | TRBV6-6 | TGTGCCAGCAGTGAGGGTGGCGGGGGAAACACTGAAGCTTTCTTT | CASSEGGGGNTEAFF
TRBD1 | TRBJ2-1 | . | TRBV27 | TGTGCCAGCAGTTATCATGGGACAGGGAATTCCGGTGAGCAGTTCTTC | CASSYHGTGNSGEQFF
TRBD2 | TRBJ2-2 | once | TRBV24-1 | TGTGCCACCAGTGACCCCCGGGGGGGTGCCGGGGAGCTGTTTTTT | CATSDPRGGAGELFF
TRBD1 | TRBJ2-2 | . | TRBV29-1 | TGCAGCGGCCGGGACAGGGATTCGAACACCGGGGAGCTGTTTTTT | CSGRDRDSNTGELFF
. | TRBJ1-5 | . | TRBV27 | TGTGCCAGCAGTTTAATCCGAGCGGGCCGCAATCAGCCCCAGCATTTT | CASSLIRAGRNQPQHF
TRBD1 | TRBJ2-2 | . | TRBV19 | TGTGCCAGTTCTACAGGGGGCATTTCGGTCGGGGAGCTGTTTTTT | CASSTGGISVGELFF
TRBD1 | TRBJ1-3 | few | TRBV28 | TGTGCCAGCAGTATAACAGGACAGGGGTATGGAAACACCATATATTTT | CASSITGQGYGNTIYF
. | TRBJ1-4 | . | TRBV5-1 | TGCGCCAGCAGCTTGGTCGGGGGATTTGATGAAAAACTGTTTTTT | CASSLVGGFDEKLFF
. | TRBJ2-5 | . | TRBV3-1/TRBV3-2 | TGTGCCAGCAGCCAGGGCGTGGCCCCCACCCAAGAGACCCAGTACTTC | CASSQGVAPTQETQYF
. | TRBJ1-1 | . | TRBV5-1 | TGCGCCAGCAGCTCGATTTGGGGGGTATCGGCTGAAGCTTTCTTT | CASSSIWGVSAEAFF
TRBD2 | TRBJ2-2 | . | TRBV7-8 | TGTGCCAGCAGCTCCTTAGCGGGGGGGCTTTCGAACACCGGGGAGCTGTTTTTT | CASSSLAGGLSNTGELFF
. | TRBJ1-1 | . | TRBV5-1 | TGCGCCAGCAGCCCGATGGGCCCAATATTTACTGAAGCTTTCTTT | CASSPMGPIFTEAFF
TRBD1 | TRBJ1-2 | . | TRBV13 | TGTGCCAGCAGCCCTACCACCAGGGGGCACTGGAATGGCTACACCTTC | CASSPTTRGHWNGYTF
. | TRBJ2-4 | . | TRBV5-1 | TGCGCCAGCAGCTTGGATCCAGGGGTGGCCAAAAACATTCAGTACTTC | CASSLDPGVAKNIQYF